What follows are 24 T cell receptor beta chains derived from one specimen sequenced in a study of metastatic and nonmetastatic thyroid tumors. TCRdb recomputed clones from the PCR reads via MiXCR. The table lists just over 40,000 clones, approximately 10% of them singletons, with around a quarter in the top ten. No patient had received any treatment before thyroid surgery. Sequencing used blood. The receptors were sampled from a female donor with papillary thyroid cancer or a benign thyroid nodule (not recorded which). Some clones in this sample may be carry-over from other donors' samples.

The chain uses TRBV3-1 and TRBJ2-7; D is unresolved. CDR3 length: 15 amino acids. Germline lookup yields CDR1 LGHDT and CDR2 YNNKEL (reference sequence). The V end was cut by 2 bases, the J end by 9 bases, with 20 bases between. In DNA, the CDR3 is TGTGCCAGCAGCCAAAAAGGACCCCAAGGGTGCCGGCAGTACTTC. It codes for CASSQKGPQGCRQYF.

This clone appeared many times. CDR3 nucleotide sequence: TGTGCCAGCAGCTTTACTGAGGCTAATGAGCAGTTCTTC. Protein: CASSFTEANEQFF. The genes are TRBV11-3 and TRBJ2-1; D not resolved. Trimming shortened V by 3 bases and J by 7 bases, and 10 bases separated the two germline ends. CDR1 SGHNT and CDR2 YENEEA come from the germline V gene. CDR3 size: 13 residues.

This clone was picked up a small number of times. The genes are TRBV19 and TRBJ2-1; a possible D gene is TRBD1 (6 bases). Germline CDR1 is LNHDA and CDR2 is SQIVND (reference sequence). Trimming stripped 4 bases from V and 8 bases from J, with 12 bases between. This CDR3 has 13 residues. The CDR3 loop reads CASSTTGAYEQFF. The CDR3 nucleotides read TGTGCCAGTAGTACGACAGGAGCCTATGAGCAGTTCTTC.

This clone was picked up many times. This chain links TRBV3-1 with TRBJ1-1, with D possibly being TRBD1 (6 bases). The CDR3 spans 14 residues. Between the trimmed V and J ends, which lost 5 bases and 3 bases, there was a span of 13 bases. Germline V gene data show CDR1 as LGHDT and CDR2 as YNNKEL (reference sequence). CDR3 loop: CASSTRDTYTEAFF. The CDR3 DNA is TGTGCCAGCAGCACCCGGGACACCTACACTGAAGCTTTCTTT. Looking up the rest from reference TRBV3-1 and TRBJ1-1 gives the full variable domain: DTAVSQTPKYLVTQMGNDKSIKCEQNLGHDTMYWYKQDSKKFLKIMFSYNNKELIINETVPNRFSPKSPDKAHLNLHINSLELGDSAVYFCASSTRDTYTEAFFGQGTRLTVV.

This clone was observed many times. This rearrangement joins TRBV5-1 to TRBJ2-3; the D call may be TRBD1 or TRBD2 (5 bases each). Germline V CDR1 and CDR2: SGHRS, YFSETQ. This CDR3 is built from 16 residues. Trimming cost V 7 bases and J 0 bases, with 18 bases left between them. CDR3 loop: CASQVSQGGSTDTQYF. The CDR3 DNA follows: TGCGCCAGCCAGGTGTCTCAGGGCGGGAGCACAGATACGCAGTATTTT.

The table lists this clone with a few counts. The V and J genes are TRBV27 and TRBJ2-1; D is perhaps TRBD2 (6 bases). In germline, CDR1 is MNHEY, CDR2 SMNVEV (reference sequence). The length of the CDR3 is 17 residues. Between the trimmed V and J ends, which lost 5 bases and 8 bases, there was a span of 25 bases. The CDR3 loop is CASSTRTIGSATYEQFF. CDR3 nucleotide sequence: TGTGCCAGCAGTACCCGGACTATCGGGAGTGCCACGTATGAGCAGTTCTTC.

This clone was detected a few times. Given a much more abundant clone one base away, this may be a read error. The chain is built from TRBV10-2 and TRBJ2-3; TRBD2 matches at 9 bases. The germline V gene encodes CDR1 WSHSY and CDR2 SAAADI. Germline trimming cut 7 bases from V and 3 bases from J; bases unmatched to any gene: 11. The CDR3 is made up of 16 amino acids. The CDR3 DNA follows: TGCGCCAGCATCCAGGGTGTGAGCGGGAGGACAGATACGCAGTATTTT. Protein: CASIQGVSGRTDTQYF.

This clone was detected ten times or more. The chain is built from TRBV4-1 and TRBJ1-3; a weak D match, TRBD1 (6 bases). The V end was cut by 0 bases, the J end by 2 bases, with 11 bases between. The CDR3 loop spans 16 amino acids. Germline CDR1 is MGHRA and CDR2 is YSYEKL. CDR3 region: CASSQDVQGTGNTIYF. Written as DNA, the CDR3 is TGCGCCAGCAGCCAAGATGTCCAGGGGACTGGAAACACCATATATTTT.

This clone showed up many times. The J gene is TRBJ2-3, the V gene TRBV24-1; either TRBD1 or TRBD2 may fit D (6 bases each). Germline-derived CDR1 and CDR2 are KGHDR and SFDVKD. The length of the CDR3 is 17 residues. Between the trimmed V and J ends, which lost 4 bases and 6 bases, there was a span of 22 bases. The CDR3 protein is CATSDESKGGNRDTQYF. CDR3 DNA sequence: TGTGCCACCAGTGACGAATCCAAAGGGGGGAACAGGGATACGCAGTATTTT.

This clone was counted at least ten times. This sequence joins TRBV9 and TRBJ1-4, with D maybe TRBD1 (5 bases). CDR3 size: 16 residues. Germline lookup yields CDR1 SGDLS and CDR2 YYNGEE. V was clipped by 2 bases and J by 7 bases, with 18 bases between them. The CDR3 loop is CASSVGLPGFAEKLFF. CDR3 DNA: TGTGCCAGCAGCGTGGGACTCCCGGGGTTTGCTGAAAAACTGTTTTTT. Based on the CDR3 plus reference TRBV9 and TRBJ1-4, the full variable domain is DSGVTQTPKHLITATGQRVTLRCSPRSGDLSVYWYQQSLDQGLQFLIQYYNGEERAKGNILERFSAQQFPDLHSELNLSSLELGDSALYFCASSVGLPGFAEKLFFGSGTQLSVL.

The count of this clone is one. The chain employs TRBV30 and TRBJ1-3; no firm D call. Germline lookup yields CDR1 GTSNPN and CDR2 SVGIG (reference sequence). The V end was cut by 0 bases, the J end by 0 bases, with 3 bases between. This CDR3 is built from 13 residues. The CDR3 DNA follows: TGTGCCTGGAGTGTTACCTCTGGAAACACCATATATTTT. Its translation is CAWSVTSGNTIYF.

Points on this clone: One end of the junction is discordant with germline, which a read error may explain. This chain uses TRBV18 with TRBJ2-7; possibly TRBD1 for D (6 bases). This CDR3 is built from 12 residues. The germline V gene has CDR1 KGHSH and CDR2 LQKENI. The CDR3 is CANSPTGCEQYF. The CDR3 DNA sequence: TGTGCCAACTCACCAACAGGGTGCGAGCAGTACTTC.

This clone was detected only a few times. This CDR3 is CASSGTDRSSYEQYF. The DNA for the CDR3 is TGTGCCAGCAGCGGGACGGACAGGAGCTCCTACGAGCAGTACTTC. The chain links TRBV7-9 to TRBJ2-7; 7 bases are shared with TRBD1. V lost 5 bases and J lost 0; bases outside the gene matches: 7. Germline loops: CDR1 SEHNR, CDR2 FQNEAQ (reference sequence). CDR3 length: 15 residues.

This clone has ten or more counts. The rearrangement uses TRBV7-9 and TRBJ2-1; 11 bases line up with TRBD2. CDR1 is SEHNR and CDR2 is FQNEAQ in the germline V gene (reference sequence). The V and J ends lost 2 bases and 4 bases, in that order; junction bases with no gene match: 7. This CDR3 spans 17 amino acids. In DNA, the CDR3 is TGTGCCAGCAGCTTAACGACTAGCGGGAAAAATTACAATGAGCAGTTCTTC. This gives the protein CASSLTTSGKNYNEQFF.

In its sample, this clone was seen many times. CDR3 nucleotides: TGTGCCAGCAGCTTTGACGGGAGGGCTCGCGATGAGCAGTTCTTC. Its translation is CASSFDGRARDEQFF. V is TRBV13 and J is TRBJ2-1; 8 nucleotides agree with TRBD2. The junction had 9 bases not matched to a gene; V was cut back by 3 bases and J by 8 bases. The CDR3 length is 15 residues. The germline V gene encodes CDR1 PRHDT and CDR2 FYEKMQ (reference sequence).

On this clone: A much larger clone differs by one base, so this may be a read error. This chain links TRBV11-3 with TRBJ1-1; 10 bases are shared with TRBD1. Germline V lookup: CDR1 SGHNT, CDR2 YENEEA. This CDR3 contains 14 residues. Written as DNA, the CDR3 is TGTGCCAGCAGCCCCGGGACAGGGGCCACTGAAGCTCTCTTT. Amino acids: CASSPGTGATEALF.

This clone has at least ten counts. This sample includes further DNA sequences coding for the same CDR3. The chain uses TRBV29-1 and TRBJ2-6; 7 positions agree with TRBD1. This CDR3 contains 15 residues. J lost 0 bases, V lost 4 bases, and 3 bases had no gene match. The germline V gene has CDR1 SQVTM and CDR2 ANQGSEA. The CDR3 loop reads CSVGTGISGANVLTF. The DNA for the CDR3 is TGCAGCGTTGGGACAGGCATCTCTGGGGCCAACGTCCTGACTTTC.

The V and J genes are TRBV3-1 and TRBJ1-1, with TRBD1 as a possible D gene (6 bases). The CDR3 totals 15 residues. Germline V lookup: CDR1 LGHDT, CDR2 YNNKEL (reference sequence). V shed 1 base and J shed 4 bases, with 13 bases lying between them. For the CDR3, the DNA is TGTGCCAGCAGCCAAGGATGGGGGCGGGTCACTGAAGCTTTCTTT. Its protein product is CASSQGWGRVTEAFF.

In its sample, this clone was seen many times. The chain is built from TRBV10-3 and TRBJ2-7, with D possibly being TRBD1 or TRBD2 (6 bases each). Trimming removed 0 bases at V and 0 bases at J, with 18 bases between. The CDR3 is 18 amino acids. Germline assignment: CDR1 ENHRY and CDR2 SYGVKD. CDR3 sequence: CAISESSLWGAASYEQYF. The CDR3 DNA reads TGTGCCATCAGTGAGTCGAGCCTATGGGGGGCCGCCTCCTACGAGCAGTACTTC.

This clone was detected ten times or more. This sequence joins TRBV10-1 and TRBJ2-1; D is perhaps TRBD2 (6 bases). This CDR3 has 13 amino acids. V gave up 6 bases and J gave up 2 bases, with 8 bases separating them. Germline CDR1 reads WNHNN; CDR2 reads SYGVQD (reference sequence). CDR3: CASSRGTYNEQFF. The CDR3 DNA reads TGCGCCAGCAGCCGGGGGACCTACAATGAGCAGTTCTTC.

This clone was seen at least ten times. The chain uses TRBV4-2 and TRBJ2-3, with 8 bases lining up with TRBD2. CDR1 and CDR2 (germline): LGHNA, YNFKEQ. The CDR3 extends over 16 amino acids. The J segment lost 4 bases and the V segment lost 4 bases, leaving 10 bases of the junction unmatched. CDR3 nucleotides: TGTGCCAGCAGCCCCGAAGGGAGCGGGAGACCAGATACGCAGTATTTT. Translation: CASSPEGSGRPDTQYF.

This clone was seen repeatedly, ten times or more. This rearrangement joins TRBV11-2 to TRBJ2-7; 13 bases align to TRBD2. The CDR3 is made up of 19 amino acids. V was clipped by 4 bases and J by 5 bases; unmatched bases: 17. Germline lookup yields CDR1 SGHAT and CDR2 FQNNGV. The CDR3 is CASSYRTRGLAGVLDEQYF. The DNA of the CDR3 is TGTGCCAGCAGCTATCGAACCCGAGGACTAGCGGGAGTTTTGGACGAGCAGTACTTC. Using reference TRBV11-2 and TRBJ2-7 for the parts outside the CDR3, the full variable domain is EAGVAQSPRYKIIEKRQSVAFWCNPISGHATLYWYQQILGQGPKLLIQFQNNGVVDDSQLPKDRFSAERLKGVDSTLKIQPAKLEDSAVYLCASSYRTRGLAGVLDEQYFGPGTRLTVT.

This clone was detected many times. A read error may produce the germline difference seen at one junction end. V is TRBV6-1 and J is TRBJ1-6, with TRBD1 as a possible D gene (5 bases). Germline-derived CDR1 and CDR2 are MNHNS and SASEGT. The CDR3 is 14 residues long. The CDR3 region is CASTERQTNSPLHF. The CDR3 coding sequence is TGTGCCAGCACTGAAAGACAGACTAATTCACCCCTCCACTTT.

This clone showed up many times. The genes are TRBV9 and TRBJ2-3; D gene uncertain. CDR3 size: 15 residues. Germline V gene sequence: CDR1 SGDLS, CDR2 YYNGEE. V was trimmed by 0 bases and J by 4 bases, leaving 12 bases between them. The CDR3 sequence: CASSVGAASADTQYF. DNA of the CDR3: TGTGCCAGCAGCGTAGGGGCGGCCAGCGCAGATACGCAGTATTTT.